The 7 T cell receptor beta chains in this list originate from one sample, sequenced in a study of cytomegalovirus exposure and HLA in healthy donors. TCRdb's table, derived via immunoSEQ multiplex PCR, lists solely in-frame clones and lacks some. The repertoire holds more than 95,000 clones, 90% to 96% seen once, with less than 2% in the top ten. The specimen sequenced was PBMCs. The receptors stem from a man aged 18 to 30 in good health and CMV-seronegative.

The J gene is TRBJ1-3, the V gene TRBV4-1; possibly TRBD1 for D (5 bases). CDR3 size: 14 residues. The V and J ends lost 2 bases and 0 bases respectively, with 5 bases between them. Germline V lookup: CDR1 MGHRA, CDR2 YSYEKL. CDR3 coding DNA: TGCGCCAGCAGCCAACAGGGCTCTGGAAACACCATATATTTT. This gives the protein CASSQQGSGNTIYF.

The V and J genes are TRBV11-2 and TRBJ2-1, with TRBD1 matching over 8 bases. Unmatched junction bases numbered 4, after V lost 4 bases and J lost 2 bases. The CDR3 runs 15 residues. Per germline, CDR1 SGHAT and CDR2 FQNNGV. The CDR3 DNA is TGTGCCAGCAGCTCTGGACAGGGCACCTACAATGAGCAGTTCTTC. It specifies CASSSGQGTYNEQFF. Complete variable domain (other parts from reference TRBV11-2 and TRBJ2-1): EAGVAQSPRYKIIEKRQSVAFWCNPISGHATLYWYQQILGQGPKLLIQFQNNGVVDDSQLPKDRFSAERLKGVDSTLKIQPAKLEDSAVYLCASSSGQGTYNEQFFGPGTRLTVL.

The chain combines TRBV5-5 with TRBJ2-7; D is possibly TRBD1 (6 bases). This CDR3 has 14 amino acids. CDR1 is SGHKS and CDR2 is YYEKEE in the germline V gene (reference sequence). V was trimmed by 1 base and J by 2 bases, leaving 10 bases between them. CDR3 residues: CASSLKDRAYEQYF. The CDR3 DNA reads TGTGCCAGCAGCTTGAAGGACAGAGCCTACGAGCAGTACTTC.

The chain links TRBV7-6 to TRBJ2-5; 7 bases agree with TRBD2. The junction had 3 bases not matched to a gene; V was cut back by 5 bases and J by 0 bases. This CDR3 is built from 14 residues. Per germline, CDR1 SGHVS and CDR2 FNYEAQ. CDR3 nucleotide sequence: TGTGCCAGCAGCCCCGGGGGGTACCAAGAGACCCAGTACTTC. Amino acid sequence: CASSPGGYQETQYF.

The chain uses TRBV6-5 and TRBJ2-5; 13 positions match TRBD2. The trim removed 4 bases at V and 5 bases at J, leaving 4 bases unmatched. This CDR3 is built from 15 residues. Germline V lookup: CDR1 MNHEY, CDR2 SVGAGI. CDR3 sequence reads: CASSWTSGSWETQYF. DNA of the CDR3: TGTGCCAGCAGTTGGACTAGCGGGAGTTGGGAGACCCAGTACTTC.

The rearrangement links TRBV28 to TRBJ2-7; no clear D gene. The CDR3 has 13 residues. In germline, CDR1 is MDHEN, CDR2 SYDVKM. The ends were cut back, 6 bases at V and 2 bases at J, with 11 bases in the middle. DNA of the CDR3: TGTGCCAGCAGCTTCCCCCGGGCCTACGAGCAGTACTTC. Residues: CASSFPRAYEQYF.

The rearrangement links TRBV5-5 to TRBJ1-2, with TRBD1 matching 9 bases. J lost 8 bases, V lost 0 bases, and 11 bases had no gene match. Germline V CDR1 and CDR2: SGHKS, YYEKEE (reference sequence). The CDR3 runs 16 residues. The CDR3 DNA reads TGTGCCAGCAGCTTGGGGCCGAGGACAGGGGTTAGAGGCTACACCTTC. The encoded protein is CASSLGPRTGVRGYTF.